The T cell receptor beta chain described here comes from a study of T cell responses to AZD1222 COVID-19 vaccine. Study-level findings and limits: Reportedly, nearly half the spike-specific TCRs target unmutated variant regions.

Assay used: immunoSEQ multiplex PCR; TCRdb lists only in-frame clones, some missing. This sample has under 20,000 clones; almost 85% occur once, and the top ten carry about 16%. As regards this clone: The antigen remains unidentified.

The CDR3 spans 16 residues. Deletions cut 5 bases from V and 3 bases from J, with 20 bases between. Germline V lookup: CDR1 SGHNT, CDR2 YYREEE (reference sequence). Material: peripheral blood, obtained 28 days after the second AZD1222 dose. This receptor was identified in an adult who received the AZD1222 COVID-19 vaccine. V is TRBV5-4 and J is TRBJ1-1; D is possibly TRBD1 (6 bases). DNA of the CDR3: TGTGCCAGCAGGCCCGGGGGGGCGTCGGGCGACACTGAAGCTTTCTTT. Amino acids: CASRPGGASGDTEAFF.